This T cell receptor beta chain is from a study of cytomegalovirus exposure and HLA in healthy donors (dated 2017 in TCRdb). Study-level background: According to an earlier analysis of 550 to 700 of the donors, about 179 million T cells yielded roughly 110 million unique TCR beta sequences and about 300 Gb of sequence data. Every discovery cohort repertoire had been produced on one sequencing platform. In an earlier analysis of over 550 of the donors, high-throughput TCR beta sequencing was used to judge whether each TCR beta V gene segment behaved as functional or pseudogenic. Class I and class II HLA loci were covered by the typing at four-digit resolution. The number of donors typed differed by locus, with 629-630 for A, B, C, DRB1 and DQB1, more than 500 for DQA1, under 610 for DPA1, and around 450 for DPB1. Along with the roughly 710-subject first cohort, a separate validation cohort of some 130 different subjects was used. Using immunosequencing, the study profiled T cell repertoires from some 670 subjects and related those repertoires to cytomegalovirus serostatus. Rather than drawing on any new phenotypic data, the later analysis identified candidate immune exposures from TCR beta sequences and the way those sequences occurred across donors. Across 398 genotyped donors of the cohort, an average of roughly 200,000 unique TCR beta nucleotide sequences per donor were sequenced, and roughly 20% of those sequences were non-productive. A later analysis re-examined previously published TCR beta repertoires from more than 650 donors and added high-resolution HLA genotyping to investigate patterns of TCR occurrence. Roughly 300 gigabases of sequencing data and 78 million or so unique TCR sequences were included in an early release covering around 600 HLA-typed donors. Of the roughly 400 genotyped donors, 75% to 85% were placed in the genetic ancestry cluster associated with self-reported Caucasian donors. In a later genetic analysis, genome-wide SNP genotypes for about 55% of the roughly 700 donors were used, and that subset was treated as a discovery cohort. Alongside the repertoire data, information on donor age, sex, ethnicity and CMV serostatus was compiled. The study combined high-throughput TCR immunosequencing, statistical association of individual TCRs with disease status, and machine learning to predict cytomegalovirus infection status. Several DR-DQ haplotypes were treated as single units for association and clustering because of strong linkage in the cohort. The study was designed to test whether signatures of past pathogen exposure could be identified by cataloging public T cell receptors. Overall results and qualifications from the work: Linkage disequilibrium might explain the correlated functional status among segregating V segments, but an unknown experimental factor could not be ruled out. In the study, around 150 TCR beta chains were listed as associated with cytomegalovirus. Compared with equally common non-associated chains, HLA-associated TCR beta chains in a later analysis were more clonally expanded and had lower generation probabilities. CMV serostatus was the only immune exposure information available for the cohort. Most TCR sequences were observed very rarely across donors, whereas some public TCRs were present in many individuals. In vitro tests confirmed that a few of the cytomegalovirus-associated TCR beta chains recognize cytomegalovirus antigens. The presence/absence analyses assumed that sequencing depth was roughly uniform across donors, and that assumption may not be true. According to a later analysis, parvovirus B19, influenza, CMV and Epstein-Barr virus appeared linked to several top co-occurrence clusters. A further reported finding was that TCR beta sequences accurately predicted the HLA-A and HLA-B alleles for most subjects in the first cohort. Because counts were too low, around 18 rarely observed V segments, including chromosome 9 orphons, were left out of the earlier analysis of some 640 of the donors. In a later analysis, over 15,000 TCR beta sequences were associated with specific HLA alleles at a false discovery rate of 0.05. In an earlier analysis of approximately 590 of the donors, most TCR beta V segments appeared in productive rearrangements about 87% or about 30% of the time, broadly matching IMGT annotations. Cytomegalovirus status was reported to be diagnosed by the classifier with high specificity and sensitivity in both the original and validation cohorts. Because HLA typing was missing for some donors at each locus, association tests included only the typed subset. The authors suggested that the approach could potentially be extended to other disease states and immunological phenotypes. A cluster of highly shared sequence variants was judged likely to represent a technical artifact of the sequencing pipeline. A later analysis found that TCR association rates varied across HLA loci, with DRB1 alleles showing the most associated TCRs and HLA-C alleles the fewest. This cohort had only TCR beta chains sequenced, and the lack of alpha or paired-chain data limited which features could be detected. In a later genetic analysis, fewer N-insertions in productive TCRs were reported among donors in an Asian-associated ancestry cluster than the roughly 640-donor mean. When HLA alleles, especially DR and DQ, strongly co-occurred, TCR associations were difficult to assign to individual alleles. A later genetic analysis associated a missense DCLRE1C variant with V-gene and J-gene trimming of TCR beta chains, and an independent cohort replicated the association. According to a later analysis, most CMV-associated TCR beta chains appeared to be HLA-restricted, and the HLA associations seemed to be driven largely by CMV exposure. Some IMGT-functional V segments, including TRBV6-2 and TRBV6-3, could not be distinguished by the 87-base-pair reads and were therefore excluded.

The cohort comprised more than 550 healthy bone marrow donors. At the time of sampling, every cohort member was nominally healthy, though immune exposures that went unrecorded were likely present. The donor was CMV seropositive and belonged to the group of about 290 seropositive cohort members. A peripheral blood sample was provided by each donor, and peripheral blood mononuclear cells were used for TCR beta sequencing. The Qiagen DNeasy Blood Extraction Kit was used to extract genomic DNA from the blood cell samples. The library came from the immunoSEQ multiplex PCR assay. For the multiplex PCR, a mixture combining 60 forward primers for TCR Vbeta segments and 13 reverse primers for TCR Jbeta segments was used. The CDR3 region of rearranged TCR beta genes was amplified from genomic DNA with a multiplex PCR assay. The amplified TCR beta libraries were sequenced on the Illumina HiSeq System as 87-base-pair reads. As for the original processing: A later analysis counted about 80 million unique TCR beta chains across the 700 or so repertoires, and 10 million to 12 million of these chains were shared by at least two donors. Raw reads were error-corrected and collapsed into unique sequences by a nearest-neighbor algorithm in which closely related sequences were merged to remove PCR and sequencing errors. Alignment of CDR3 sequences to IMGT reference sequences was used to assign V, D and J gene segments. For a sequence to be retained, at least a six-nucleotide match to both a V gene segment and a J gene segment was required. Rearrangements were called productive when the CDR3 lacked stop codons and stayed in frame with V and J; all others were non-productive. Following IMGT convention, CDR3 was defined as the stretch from the second conserved V-encoded cysteine up to the conserved J-encoded phenylalanine. The earlier analysis of a few hundred of the donors excluded sequences that lacked an unambiguous match to a single V gene segment. In an earlier analysis of approximately 590 of the donors, a V segment was called functional when productive rearrangements were above 56.7%, and segregating when the standard deviation between donors exceeded 5%. To diagnose cytomegalovirus status from the catalog of TCR beta chain sequences, a statistical classification framework was built. In a later analysis, TCR nucleotide sequences were compared against IMGT/GENE-DB human TR gene sequences so that V and J genes could be assigned. The TCRdist pipeline was used in a later analysis to assign CDR3 sequences and most-parsimonious VDJ recombination scenarios. In a later analysis, every TCR beta chain was defined by the combination of its CDR3 amino acid sequence and its V-gene family, and reads without a unique V-gene family were dropped. A later analysis removed several hundred highly shared, low-generation-probability nucleotide sequences to deal with suspected cross-contamination and a sequencing artifact. A later analysis calculated a clonal expansion index for each public chain from normalized within-repertoire ranks of inferred template counts. A later analysis computed generation probabilities with a VDJ recombination model fitted to out-of-frame rearrangements, and checked the results against IGoR. In a later analysis, hypergeometric tests were used to score TCR-TCR, TCR-HLA and TCR-CMV co-occurrence, with a repertoire-size bias correction applied to TCR pairs. A later analysis estimated false discovery rates by permuting HLA or CMV assignments 20 times. In a later analysis, co-occurring TCRs were grouped using DBSCAN, with TCRdist sequence similarity added in when clustering inside HLA-allele-positive subsets. Co-occurrence clustering excluded repertoires with fewer than 30,000 or more than 120,000 public chains, plus five with anomalous nucleotide sharing. TCRdb took this table from immuneACCESS and kept in-frame rearrangements with V and J called. Such tables lack part of the clones; where checked against another copy, unresolved V genes explain under half of the gap, and the rest is unexplained. That table supplies the V and J calls and clone size; D and trimming were determined from the DNA. The sample data list 150,000 to 200,000 clones, and 12% of these were observed just once. Approximately 7.8% of the sample belongs to the ten largest clones.

Measured from the cysteine to the phenylalanine, the CDR3 is 14 residues long. Only the CDR3 portion is preserved as DNA: 42 bases, with reading frame beginning at the first base. Looking up the germline V gene (reference sequence) yields CDR1 SEHNR and CDR2 FQNEAQ. The germline V and J ends show losses of 5 bases and 8 bases respectively, and no gene match explains 7 bases of the junction. As concerns this clone: Its antigen is still unknown. Qualities for individual bases were not recorded, and no much larger clone is one base off.

Sequenced sample: PBMCs. In this chain, TRBV7-9 is recombined with TRBJ1-4; 8 bases in the middle match TRBD1. The TCR was taken from a man aged 45-60 years in good health and CMV-seropositive. The sequenced DNA: TGTGCCAGCAGCCCGACAGGGGTACTGGAAAAACTGTTTTTT. This encodes CASSPTGVLEKLFF.